This TCR beta chain was recorded in a study of blood T cells in healthy people across ages. Study results and limitations: Observed TCR beta diversity per million T cells went down as age went up. This fall followed a roughly linear course with age. Long-lived and aged donors differed, with more naive CD4+ cells and higher diversity in the long-lived. There was a strong correlation between TCR beta diversity and naive T cell percentage.

From germline, CDR1 is SGHTA and CDR2 FQGTGA. CDR3 length: 14 residues. The second PCR ran roughly 6 to 11 cycles with a sample-barcoded 5' primer and J-beta primers. One entry per CDR3 protein results from TCRdb running MiXCR on the 5' RACE reads. Among fewer than 900,000 distinct CDR3 sequences, roughly two fifths were seen once, and the ten largest hold about 20%. On this clonotype: Antigen specificity is unknown. Germline is not matched at one junction end, which may reflect a read error.

Material: blood. The V and J genes are TRBV7-3 and TRBJ2-7; perhaps TRBD1 as D (6 bases). The TCR sequence derives from a woman aged 60-75 years in good health. CDR3 sequence reads: CTSSSLTGPYEQYF. CDR3 in DNA: TGTACCAGCAGCTCCTTAACAGGGCCCTACGAGCAGTACTTC.